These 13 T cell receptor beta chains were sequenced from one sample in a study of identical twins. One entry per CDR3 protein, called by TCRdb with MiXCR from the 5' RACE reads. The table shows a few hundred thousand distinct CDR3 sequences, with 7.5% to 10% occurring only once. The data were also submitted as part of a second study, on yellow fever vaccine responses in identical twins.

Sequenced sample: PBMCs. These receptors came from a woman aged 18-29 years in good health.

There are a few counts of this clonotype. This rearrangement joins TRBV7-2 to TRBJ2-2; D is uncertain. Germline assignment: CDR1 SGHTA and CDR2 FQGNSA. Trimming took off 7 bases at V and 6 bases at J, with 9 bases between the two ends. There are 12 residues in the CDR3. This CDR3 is CASTHRPGELFF. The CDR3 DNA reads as TGTGCCAGCACCCACCGCCCCGGGGAGCTGTTTTTT.

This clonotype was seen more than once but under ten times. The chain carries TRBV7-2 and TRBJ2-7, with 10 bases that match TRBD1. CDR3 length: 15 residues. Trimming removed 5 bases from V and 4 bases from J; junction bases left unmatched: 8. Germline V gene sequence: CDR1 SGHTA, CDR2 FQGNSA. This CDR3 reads CASSPPRQGAYEQYF. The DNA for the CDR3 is TGTGCCAGCAGCCCACCCCGACAGGGGGCGTACGAGCAGTACTTC.

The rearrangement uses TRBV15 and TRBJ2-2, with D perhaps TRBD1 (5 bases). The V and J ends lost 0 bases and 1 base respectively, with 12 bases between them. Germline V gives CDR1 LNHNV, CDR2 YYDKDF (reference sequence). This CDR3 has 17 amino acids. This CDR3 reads CATSRDFGALNTGELFF. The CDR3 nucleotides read TGTGCCACCAGCAGAGATTTTGGGGCCTTGAACACCGGGGAGCTGTTTTTT.

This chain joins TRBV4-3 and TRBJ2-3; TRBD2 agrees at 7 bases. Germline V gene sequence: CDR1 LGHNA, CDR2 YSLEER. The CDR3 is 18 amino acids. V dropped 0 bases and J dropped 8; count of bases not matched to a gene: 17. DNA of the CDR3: TGCGCCAGCAGCCAAGAATCCGGCGGGAGCCCCCGTACCACTACGCAGTATTTT. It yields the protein CASSQESGGSPRTTTQYF.

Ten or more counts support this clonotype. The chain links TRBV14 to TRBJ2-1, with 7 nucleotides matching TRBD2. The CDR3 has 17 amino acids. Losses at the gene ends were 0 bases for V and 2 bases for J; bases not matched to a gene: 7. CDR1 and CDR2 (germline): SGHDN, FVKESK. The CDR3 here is CASSQDYGAGAYNEQFF. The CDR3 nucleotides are TGTGCCAGCAGCCAAGATTACGGGGCGGGAGCCTACAATGAGCAGTTCTTC.

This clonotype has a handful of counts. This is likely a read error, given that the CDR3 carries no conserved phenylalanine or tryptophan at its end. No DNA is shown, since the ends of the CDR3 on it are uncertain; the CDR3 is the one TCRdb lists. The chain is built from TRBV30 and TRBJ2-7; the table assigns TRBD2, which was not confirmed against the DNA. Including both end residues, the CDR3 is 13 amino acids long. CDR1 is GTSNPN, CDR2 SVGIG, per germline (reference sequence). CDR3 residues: CAWSAQSGTGPLI.

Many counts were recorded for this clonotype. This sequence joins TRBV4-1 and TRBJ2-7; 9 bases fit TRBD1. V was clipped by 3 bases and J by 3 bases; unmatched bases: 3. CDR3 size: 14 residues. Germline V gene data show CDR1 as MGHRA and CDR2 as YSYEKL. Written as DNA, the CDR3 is TGCGCCAGCAGCCAGAGACAGGGGGACTACGAGCAGTACTTC. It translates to CASSQRQGDYEQYF.

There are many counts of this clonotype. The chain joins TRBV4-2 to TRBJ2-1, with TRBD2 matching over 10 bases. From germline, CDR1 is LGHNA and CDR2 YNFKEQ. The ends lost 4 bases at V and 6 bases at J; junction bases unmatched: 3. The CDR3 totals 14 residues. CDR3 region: CASSRGLAVNEQFF. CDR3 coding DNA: TGTGCCAGCAGCCGAGGACTAGCGGTCAATGAGCAGTTCTTC.

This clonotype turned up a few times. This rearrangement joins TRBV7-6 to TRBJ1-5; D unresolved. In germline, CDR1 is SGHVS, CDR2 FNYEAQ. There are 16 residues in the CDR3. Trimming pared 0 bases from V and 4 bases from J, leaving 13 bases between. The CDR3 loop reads CASSLALGGPNQPQHF. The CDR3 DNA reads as TGTGCCAGCAGCTTAGCATTGGGTGGGCCTAATCAGCCCCAGCATTTT.

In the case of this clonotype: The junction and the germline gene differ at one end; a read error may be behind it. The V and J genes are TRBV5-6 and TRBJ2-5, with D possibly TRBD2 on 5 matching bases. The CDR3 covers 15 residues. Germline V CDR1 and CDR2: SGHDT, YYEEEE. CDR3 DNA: TGTGCCAGCAACTTGATGAGCGGTGAGCAAGAGACCCAGTACTTC. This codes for CASNLMSGEQETQYF.

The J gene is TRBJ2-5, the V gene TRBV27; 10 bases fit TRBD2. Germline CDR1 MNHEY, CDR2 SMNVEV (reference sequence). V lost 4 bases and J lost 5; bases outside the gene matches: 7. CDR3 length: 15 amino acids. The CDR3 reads CASSYRRLAGETQYF. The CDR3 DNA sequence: TGTGCCAGCAGTTACAGAAGACTAGCGGGCGAGACCCAGTACTTC.

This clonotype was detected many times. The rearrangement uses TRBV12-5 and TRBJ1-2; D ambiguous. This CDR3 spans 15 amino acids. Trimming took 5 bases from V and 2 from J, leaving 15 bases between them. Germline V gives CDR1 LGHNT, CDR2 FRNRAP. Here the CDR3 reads CASGNQNFFNYGYTF. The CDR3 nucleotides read TGTGCTAGTGGTAACCAAAATTTCTTCAACTATGGCTACACCTTC.

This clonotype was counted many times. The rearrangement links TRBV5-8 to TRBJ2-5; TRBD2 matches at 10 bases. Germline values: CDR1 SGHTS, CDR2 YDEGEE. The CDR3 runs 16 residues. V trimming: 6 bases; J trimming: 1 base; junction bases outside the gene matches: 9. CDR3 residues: CASTRGQRGGQETQYF. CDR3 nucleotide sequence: TGTGCCAGCACCAGGGGACAGCGGGGGGGCCAAGAGACCCAGTACTTC.